This T cell receptor beta chain appears in the sequencing data of a study of Tregs in tolerant kidney transplant recipients. Recipients received nonmyeloablative bone marrow transplants from related graft donors, with transient mixed chimerism. Unstimulated regulatory T cells (CD4+CD25+CD127-), CD4+CD25- non-regulatory cells, CD4 and CD8 cells were FACS-sorted from thawed PBMCs. Germline loops: CDR1 SGHNT, CDR2 YYREEE (reference sequence). The V gene lost 4 bases and the J gene lost 0 bases, with 11 bases spanning the gap. This CDR3 has 15 amino acids. Sequencing used immunoSEQ multiplex PCR; TCRdb keeps in-frame clones, though not all of them. The profile shows about 64,000 clones, more than 75% of them singletons.

The sequence came from a human patient who received a combined kidney and bone marrow transplant. The graft donor may be the source of some T cells. The source material was CD4+ T cells from blood (PBMCs), sampled 6 months after the transplant. The chain uses TRBV5-4 and TRBJ1-3, with D possibly being TRBD1 (5 bases). The CDR3 nucleotides are TGTGCCAGCAGCACCGGACACGGCTCTGGAAACACCATATATTTT. Protein: CASSTGHGSGNTIYF.